This T cell receptor beta chain was recorded in a study of cytomegalovirus exposure and HLA in healthy donors. General observations from the study: Sequencing probably produced one cluster of sequence variants that were highly shared. It has been reported that TCR beta sequences accurately predicted the HLA-A and HLA-B alleles of most subjects. A later analysis by the authors found several of the most significant clusters apparently linked to common viral pathogens. According to an earlier analysis, most TCR beta V segments yielded productive rearrangements about 87% or about 30% of the time.

PCR involved 60 Vbeta and 13 Jbeta primers. Assay used: immunoSEQ multiplex PCR; TCRdb lists only in-frame clones, some missing. Of about 87,000 clones listed, roughly 73% are singletons. Per the germline V gene, CDR1 is KGHSH and CDR2 is LQKENI. This CDR3 spans 14 amino acids. Trimming stripped 2 bases from V and 7 bases from J, with 9 bases between. For this clone: What it recognizes is unknown.

Sequences were obtained from PBMCs. The sequence was collected from a woman in her thirties or forties in good health and CMV-seronegative. J is TRBJ1-6 and V is TRBV18, with D possibly matching TRBD1 (6 bases). The CDR3 loop reads CASSPRTENSPLHF. The DNA for the CDR3 is TGTGCCAGCTCACCAAGGACAGAAAATTCACCCCTCCACTTT.